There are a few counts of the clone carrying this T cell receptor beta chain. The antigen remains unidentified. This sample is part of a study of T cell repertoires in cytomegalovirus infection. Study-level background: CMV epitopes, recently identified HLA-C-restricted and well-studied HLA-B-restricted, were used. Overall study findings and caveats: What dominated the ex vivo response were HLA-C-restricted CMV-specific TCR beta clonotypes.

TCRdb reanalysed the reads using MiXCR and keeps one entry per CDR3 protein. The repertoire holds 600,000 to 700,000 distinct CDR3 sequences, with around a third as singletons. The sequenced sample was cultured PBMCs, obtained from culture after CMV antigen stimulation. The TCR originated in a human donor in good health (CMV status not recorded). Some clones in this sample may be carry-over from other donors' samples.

The CDR3 region is CASSTTLDGPLEPQHF. The DNA for the CDR3 is TGTGCCAGCAGCACCACCCTGGACGGCCCTTTGGAGCCCCAGCATTTT. V usage is TRBV12-3 or TRBV12-4 and J usage is TRBJ1-5; no clear D gene. This CDR3 has 16 amino acids. Trimming took off 6 bases at V and 8 bases at J, with 23 bases between the two ends.